This T cell receptor beta chain comes out of a study of blood T cell repertoires in COVID-19. The J segment lost 8 bases and the V segment lost 5 bases, leaving 11 bases of the junction unmatched. Germline V gene data show CDR1 as MNHEY and CDR2 as SMNVEV (reference sequence). This CDR3 contains 15 residues. Some clones are missing from TCRdb's copy, which holds only in-frame ones; the method was immunoSEQ multiplex PCR. The sample has 450,000 to 500,000 clones, approximately 90% seen once; the top ten hold around 0.7%. The study recruited people aged roughly 18 to 95 years across roughly 23 US areas.

The TCR comes from a woman aged 18-30 years who had recovered from COVID-19. The sample consisted of PBMCs or T cells enriched from blood (not recorded which). This chain links TRBV27 with TRBJ1-4; 7 bases map to TRBD1. CDR3 region: CASSLQGLFGEKLFF. Written as DNA, the CDR3 is TGTGCCAGCAGTCTACAGGGGTTATTTGGGGAAAAACTGTTTTTT.